This T cell receptor beta chain is drawn from a study of blood T cell repertoires in COVID-19. This clone was detected once. Using immunoSEQ multiplex PCR, the repertoire was profiled, and TCRdb retains in-frame clones only, with some absent. The sample gives approximately 210,000 clones, 85% to 95% of which show up once; 0.6% to 0.9% is in the top ten. The CDR3 length is 15 residues. This receptor was taken from a young man with COVID-19, enrolled during active disease. The gene calls are TRBV12-2 and TRBJ1-5. TRBV12-2 is annotated as a pseudogene. The sequenced material came from peripheral blood. In DNA, the CDR3 is TGTGCAAGTCCCCTAGCGGCAGGGAGGAACCAGCCCCAGCATTTT. It codes for CASPLAAGRNQPQHF.